The next 13 T cell receptor beta chains were all read from a single sample in a study of CD8 T cells in Susac syndrome. Reverse transcription of roughly 0.5 to 1 ug RNA was carried out with random hexamers. TCRdb re-called the immunoSEQ multiplex PCR reads through MiXCR, storing one row per CDR3 protein. The table includes 180,000 or so distinct CDR3 sequences, less than 95% detected once. Sequencing used CD4+ T cells from PBMCs. The receptors shown here come from a human donor in good health.

V gene TRBV5-1 combines with J gene TRBJ1-1; D is ambiguous. The germline V and J ends were trimmed by 4 bases and 0 bases, with 13 bases remaining between them. This CDR3 comprises 15 residues. CDR1 is SGHRS and CDR2 is YFSETQ in the germline V gene. The CDR3 bases are TGCGCCAGCAGCCCGGGAAGCCGCATGAACACTGAAGCTTTCTTT. Translation: CASSPGSRMNTEAFF.

Only one count was recorded for this clonotype. The V call is TRBV29-1, the J call TRBJ2-6; no firm D call. CDR1 SQVTM and CDR2 ANQGSEA come from the germline V gene. The CDR3 contains 13 residues. With 5 bases removed from V and 0 bases from J, the gap between germline ends came to 5 bases. CDR3 region: CSVLISGANVLTF. In DNA form, the CDR3 reads TGCAGCGTTCTGATCTCTGGGGCCAACGTCCTGACTTTC.

The chain links TRBV12-3 or TRBV12-4 to TRBJ2-7, with 9 bases matching TRBD1. After removal of 2 bases from V and 1 base from J, the junction contained 9 bases not matched to a gene. There are 17 residues in the CDR3. The CDR3 loop reads CASSLRAGGTGSYEQYF. As DNA, the CDR3 is TGTGCCAGCAGTTTAAGGGCCGGGGGGACAGGGTCCTACGAGCAGTACTTC.

CDR3 DNA: TGTGCCACCAGTGTCAATAAGGGCACTGAAGCTTTCTTT. Protein sequence: CATSVNKGTEAFF. V usage is TRBV24-1 and J usage is TRBJ1-1; no firm D call. Germline lookup yields CDR1 KGHDR and CDR2 SFDVKD. The CDR3 is made up of 13 amino acids. Deletions cut 5 bases from V and 4 bases from J, with 10 bases between.

This clonotype has a single count. The rearrangement uses TRBV24-1 and TRBJ1-5; D is undetermined. Trimming pared 11 bases from V and 3 bases from J, leaving 10 bases between. The CDR3 length is 12 residues. Per germline, CDR1 KGHDR and CDR2 SFDVKD. The CDR3 DNA follows: TGTGCCATCGCTTCCCCCAATCAGCCCCAGCATTTT. Protein product: CAIASPNQPQHF.

The chain carries TRBV20-1 and TRBJ1-5, with D tentatively TRBD1 (6 bases). CDR1 and CDR2 from the germline V gene are DFQATT and SNEGSKA (reference sequence). CDR3 length: 14 residues. The V and J ends lost 4 bases and 4 bases respectively, with 14 bases between them. DNA for the CDR3: TGCAGTGCTACCGGGACAAGTATAAATCAGCCCCAGCATTTT. Amino acid sequence: CSATGTSINQPQHF.

This clonotype has a single count. The gene calls are TRBV5-1 and TRBJ2-5; D is possibly TRBD1 or TRBD2 (6 bases each). From germline, CDR1 is SGHRS and CDR2 YFSETQ. Trimming took off 3 bases at V and 3 bases at J, with 12 bases between the two ends. CDR3 size: 14 residues. CDR3: CASSSTGAKETQYF. Here the CDR3 DNA reads TGCGCCAGCAGCTCGACGGGGGCCAAAGAGACCCAGTACTTC.

The chain combines TRBV6-2 or TRBV6-3 with TRBJ2-1; 15 bases map to TRBD2. The CDR3 is made up of 17 amino acids. Germline trimming cut 6 bases from V and 8 bases from J; bases unmatched to any gene: 11. Germline loops: CDR1 MNHEY, CDR2 SVGEGT. CDR3 DNA sequence: TGTGCCAGCAGCCCGACTCGGACTAGCGGGAGGGCCCATGAGCAGTTCTTC. This gives the protein CASSPTRTSGRAHEQFF.

This chain links TRBV29-1 with TRBJ2-5; 9 bases line up with TRBD1. Germline V CDR1 and CDR2: SQVTM, ANQGSEA. V gave up 3 bases and J gave up 4 bases; unmatched junction bases: 6. CDR3 length: 14 amino acids. Here the CDR3 DNA reads TGCAGCGTTGACGGACAGGGGAGGATAGAGACCCAGTACTTC. Protein: CSVDGQGRIETQYF. Combining the CDR3 with reference TRBV29-1 and TRBJ2-5 gives the whole variable domain SAVISQKPSRDICQRGTSLTIQCQVDSQVTMMFWYRQQPGQSLTLIATANQGSEATYESGFVIDKFPISRPNLTFSTLTVSNMSPEDSSIYLCSVDGQGRIETQYFGPGTRLLVL.

This chain uses TRBV20-1 with TRBJ2-5; TRBD2 matches 11 bases. CDR3 length: 14 residues. The V segment lost 6 bases and the J segment 6 bases; nucleotides outside the gene matches: 9. Germline V gene sequence: CDR1 DFQATT, CDR2 SNEGSKA (reference sequence). CDR3 protein: CSAHSGRGKKTQYF. CDR3 DNA: TGCAGTGCCCATAGCGGGAGGGGTAAGAAGACCCAGTACTTC.

The rearrangement joins TRBV4-2 to TRBJ1-2; 7 bases are a match to TRBD1. V lost 4 bases and J lost 4; bases outside the gene matches: 9. The germline gives CDR1 LGHNA, CDR2 YNFKEQ. The CDR3 length is 15 residues. The CDR3 region has the DNA TGTGCCAGCAGCCGAGAACCGACAGGGTCCTATGGCTACACCTTC. This translates into CASSREPTGSYGYTF.

CDR3 sequence: CASSQSALPYEQYF. The CDR3 coding sequence is TGTGCCAGCAGCCAGAGCGCCCTACCCTACGAGCAGTACTTC. The genes are TRBV14 and TRBJ2-7; D not certain. CDR3 length: 14 amino acids. Germline loops: CDR1 SGHDN, CDR2 FVKESK. The V and J ends lost 3 bases and 2 bases respectively, with 11 bases between them.

The gene calls are TRBV9 and TRBJ2-1; the D gene is possibly TRBD2 (6 bases). Germline V gives CDR1 SGDLS, CDR2 YYNGEE. V dropped 3 bases and J dropped 6 bases, with 13 bases sitting between them. This CDR3 is 14 amino acids long. The CDR3 DNA is TGTGCCAGCAGCGCGGGGGTGGGCATCAATGAGCAGTTCTTC. Amino acids: CASSAGVGINEQFF.